Shown below are 25 T cell receptor beta chains from a single sample sequenced in a study of blood T cell repertoires in COVID-19 (dated by TCRdb to 2020 to 2022). Preparation of the library involved the immunoSEQ multiplex PCR assay. Held by TCRdb, this immuneACCESS table contains in-frame sequences only and omits some clones. Under half of the omission traces to an unresolved V gene where checked; the cause of the rest is unknown. In this sample the table shows 400,000 to 450,000 clones, 85% to 90% of which occur a single time. 0.9% to 1.2% of the sample comes from the top ten. Sample: PBMCs or T cells enriched from blood (not recorded which). All receptors derive from a man aged 25-40 years who had recovered from COVID-19.

The CDR3 sequence: CASSPRQGVQPQHF. CDR3 DNA sequence: TGTGCCAGCAGTCCCCGACAGGGGGTACAGCCCCAGCATTTT. This chain connects TRBV27 to TRBJ1-5; 9 bases match TRBD1. Trimming removed 5 bases from V and 7 bases from J; junction bases left unmatched: 6. Per the germline V gene, CDR1 is MNHEY and CDR2 is SMNVEV (reference sequence). The CDR3 covers 14 residues.

A remark on this clone: This same CDR3 is encoded by further DNA sequences in the sample. CDR3 amino acids: CASSPSTDTQYF. In nucleotides, the CDR3 is TGTGCCAGCAGCCCATCCACAGATACGCAGTATTTT. The chain is built from TRBV14 and TRBJ2-3; no clear D. CDR1 is SGHDN and CDR2 is FVKESK in the germline V gene. The CDR3 length is 12 residues. V was clipped by 4 bases and J by 2 bases, with 4 bases between them. The whole variable domain, remainder taken from reference TRBV14 and TRBJ2-3, is EAGVTQFPSHSVIEKGQTVTLRCDPISGHDNLYWYRRVMGKEIKFLLHFVKESKQDESGMPNNRFLAERTGGTYSTLKVQPAELEDSGVYFCASSPSTDTQYFGPGTRLTVL.

This chain connects TRBV3-1 (or the pseudogene TRBV3-2) to TRBJ2-1; D is possibly TRBD2 (5 bases). The CDR3 consists of 14 residues. The V and J ends lost 0 bases and 4 bases respectively, with 7 bases between them. The germline V gene encodes CDR1 LGHDT and CDR2 YNNKEL (reference sequence). CDR3 sequence (DNA): TGTGCCAGCAGCCAAGATACGGGGTACAATGAGCAGTTCTTC. Its protein is CASSQDTGYNEQFF.

The chain is built from TRBV6-1 and TRBJ1-1, with a possible D match to TRBD1 (6 bases). This CDR3 contains 14 residues. The V end was cut by 2 bases, the J end by 4 bases, with 11 bases between. The V gene's germline CDR1 is MNHNS and CDR2 SASEGT. CDR3 sequence reads: CASSELPRGTEAFF. CDR3 nucleotides: TGTGCCAGCAGTGAATTGCCCAGGGGCACTGAAGCTTTCTTT.

The chain recombines TRBV5-1 with TRBJ2-5, with TRBD1 matching 9 bases. CDR1 is SGHRS, CDR2 YFSETQ, per germline. V was clipped by 1 base and J by 2 bases; unmatched bases: 6. This CDR3 has 16 residues. In nucleotides, the CDR3 is TGCGCCAGCAGCTTGCCGTCCGGGACAGGGCAAGAGACCCAGTACTTC. It codes for CASSLPSGTGQETQYF. Looking up the rest from reference TRBV5-1 and TRBJ2-5 gives the full variable domain: KAGVTQTPRYLIKTRGQQVTLSCSPISGHRSVSWYQQTPGQGLQFLFEYFSETQRNKGNFPGRFSGRQFSNSRSEMNVSTLELGDSALYLCASSLPSGTGQETQYFGPGTRLLVL.

The rearrangement joins TRBV2 to TRBJ1-1; 9 nucleotides agree with TRBD1. The CDR3 has 18 residues. The V gene's germline CDR1 is SNHLY and CDR2 FYNNEI. The V and J ends lost 6 bases and 3 bases, in that order; junction bases with no gene match: 17. The CDR3: CASSETRYGWDRDTEAFF. CDR3 coding DNA: TGTGCCAGCAGCGAGACACGATATGGGTGGGACAGGGACACTGAAGCTTTCTTT. The full variable domain, with the rest looked up from reference TRBV2 and TRBJ1-1, is EPEVTQTPSHQVTQMGQEVILRCVPISNHLYFYWYRQILGQKVEFLVSFYNNEISEKSEIFDDQFSVERPDGSNFTLKIRSTKLEDSAMYFCASSETRYGWDRDTEAFFGQGTRLTVV.

The V call is TRBV3-1 (or the pseudogene TRBV3-2), the J call TRBJ2-7, with D perhaps matching TRBD1 (5 bases). Germline loops: CDR1 LGHDT, CDR2 YNNKEL (reference sequence). The V gene lost 2 bases and the J gene lost 5 bases, with 7 bases spanning the gap. The CDR3 length is 12 residues. The CDR3 DNA reads TGTGCCAGCAGCCAAAACAGGAACGAGCAGTACTTC. The encoded protein is CASSQNRNEQYF.

This chain joins TRBV15 and TRBJ2-2, with 7 bases identical to TRBD1. This CDR3 is built from 17 residues. After removal of 1 base from V and 0 bases from J, the junction contained 5 bases not matched to a gene. The V gene's germline CDR1 is LNHNV and CDR2 YYDKDF (reference sequence). DNA for the CDR3: TGTGCCACCAGCAGAGCTACAGGGGCTACGAACACCGGGGAGCTGTTTTTT. This translates into CATSRATGATNTGELFF.

The J gene is TRBJ2-5, the V gene TRBV24-1; D is ambiguous. Germline-derived CDR1 and CDR2 are KGHDR and SFDVKD. The CDR3 is 12 amino acids. V shed 4 bases and J shed 7 bases, with 9 bases lying between them. The CDR3 bases are TGTGCCACCAGTGACCTACCGGGGACCCAGTACTTC. It is translated as CATSDLPGTQYF.

The CDR3 loop is CASSPGTGNSPLHF. The CDR3 nucleotides are TGCGCCAGCAGTCCCGGGACAGGCAATTCACCCCTCCACTTT. The chain joins TRBV5-1 to TRBJ1-6; 8 bases are shared with TRBD1. The CDR3 sequence is 14 residues long. With V trimmed by 5 bases and J by 7 bases, 5 bases remained unmatched. The germline V gene encodes CDR1 SGHRS and CDR2 YFSETQ.

The chain joins TRBV3-1 (or the pseudogene TRBV3-2) to TRBJ2-1, with a weak D call TRBD1 (6 bases). The ends were cut back, 4 bases at V and 15 bases at J, with 19 bases in the middle. The CDR3 length is 13 residues. CDR1 is LGHDT, CDR2 YNNKEL, per germline (reference sequence). CDR3 bases: TGTGCCAGCAGCCGCACAACAGGGCTGGAAAGGTTCTTC. It is translated as CASSRTTGLERFF.

The rearrangement links TRBV15 to TRBJ2-3; no reliable D call. Germline V gene sequence: CDR1 LNHNV, CDR2 YYDKDF (reference sequence). This CDR3 comprises 15 residues. Trimming took off 0 bases at V and 3 bases at J, with 10 bases between the two ends. CDR3 sequence reads: CATSRDPITTDTQYF. CDR3 nucleotide sequence: TGTGCCACCAGCAGAGACCCCATAACTACAGATACGCAGTATTTT.

The genes are TRBV27 and TRBJ1-4; D is unresolved. CDR1 is MNHEY and CDR2 is SMNVEV in the germline V gene (reference sequence). There are 15 residues in the CDR3. V was trimmed by 1 base and J by 3 bases, leaving 9 bases between them. The CDR3 here is CASSLFGEANEKLFF. The CDR3, as DNA: TGTGCCAGCAGTTTATTTGGGGAGGCTAATGAAAAACTGTTTTTT. Drawing the rest from reference TRBV27 and TRBJ1-4, the complete variable domain is EAQVTQNPRYLITVTGKKLTVTCSQNMNHEYMSWYRQDPGLGLRQIYYSMNVEVTDKGDVPEGYKVSRKEKRNFPLILESPSPNQTSLYFCASSLFGEANEKLFFGSGTQLSVL.

This clone was counted a single time. V gene TRBV6-5 combines with J gene TRBJ1-2; 11 bases line up with TRBD1. Germline V CDR1 and CDR2: MNHEY, SVGAGI. With 6 bases clipped from V and 4 bases from J, the junction kept 7 bases outside the gene matches. The CDR3 is 15 amino acids. CDR3: CASRSSGTGGYGYTF. The CDR3 DNA is TGTGCCAGCAGGAGTTCCGGGACAGGGGGCTATGGCTACACCTTC.

The chain has TRBV7-9 and TRBJ1-4; the match to TRBD1 covers 7 bases. The CDR3 has 14 amino acids. V trimming: 5 bases; J trimming: 8 bases; junction bases outside the gene matches: 8. Germline values: CDR1 SEHNR, CDR2 FQNEAQ (reference sequence). CDR3 DNA sequence: TGTGCCAGCAGCCGACAGGGAGGAAACGAAAAACTGTTTTTT. It codes for CASSRQGGNEKLFF.

V gene TRBV14 combines with J gene TRBJ2-7; D is possibly TRBD1 (6 bases). Trimming removed 5 bases at V and 7 bases at J, with 9 bases between. Germline CDR1 is SGHDN and CDR2 is FVKESK. The length of the CDR3 is 11 residues. This CDR3 is CASSRQAEQYF. CDR3 coding DNA: TGTGCCAGCAGCAGACAGGCGGAGCAGTACTTC.

A single count supports this clone. V and J are TRBV7-3 and TRBJ2-5; a weak D match, TRBD1 (5 bases). CDR1 is SGHTA and CDR2 is FQGTGA in the germline V gene. Trimming stripped 2 bases from V and 1 base from J, with 11 bases between. This CDR3 is built from 15 residues. The CDR3 is CASSLLGAAQETQYF. The CDR3 bases are TGTGCCAGCAGCTTATTAGGGGCCGCCCAAGAGACCCAGTACTTC.

In this sample, this clone turned up a few times. V usage is TRBV6-4 and J usage is TRBJ1-1, with 8 bases identical to TRBD1. Germline lookup yields CDR1 MRHNA and CDR2 SNTAGT. CDR3 length equals 14 residues. With 4 bases clipped from V and 5 bases from J, the junction kept 6 bases outside the gene matches. The CDR3 bases are TGTGCCAGCAGTGCCCAGGGGGCTTCGACTGAAGCTTTCTTT. It codes for CASSAQGASTEAFF.

This clone has just one count. The chain recombines TRBV27 with TRBJ2-7; 10 nucleotides line up with TRBD1. In germline, CDR1 is MNHEY, CDR2 SMNVEV (reference sequence). V lost 3 bases and J lost 3; bases outside the gene matches: 8. The CDR3 has 16 amino acids. CDR3 nucleotide sequence: TGTGCCAGCAGTTTCATCCCGGGACAGGGGATCTACGAGCAGTACTTC. Translating it yields CASSFIPGQGIYEQYF.

On this clone: This same CDR3 is encoded by further DNA sequences in the sample. The chain employs TRBV15 and TRBJ2-7; no definite D call. Germline lookup yields CDR1 LNHNV and CDR2 YYDKDF (reference sequence). This CDR3 comprises 12 residues. Trimming removed 0 bases at V and 3 bases at J, with 3 bases between. The CDR3 reads CATSRDLYEQYF. The CDR3 coding sequence is TGTGCCACCAGCAGAGATCTCTACGAGCAGTACTTC.

V gene TRBV19 combines with J gene TRBJ1-4, with 8 nucleotides matching TRBD1. CDR3 size: 15 residues. The V gene's germline CDR1 is LNHDA and CDR2 SQIVND (reference sequence). With 4 bases clipped from V and 5 bases from J, the junction kept 6 bases outside the gene matches. The CDR3 sequence is CASSTRGQGNEKLFF. CDR3 in DNA: TGTGCCAGTAGTACCCGAGGACAGGGAAATGAAAAACTGTTTTTT.

V is TRBV3-1 (or the pseudogene TRBV3-2) and J is TRBJ2-5, with TRBD2 identical over 7 bases. The CDR3 extends over 14 amino acids. After removal of 4 bases from V and 4 bases from J, the junction contained 6 bases not matched to a gene. Germline assignment: CDR1 LGHDT and CDR2 YNNKEL (reference sequence). CDR3: CASSRSGSLETQYF. In nucleotides, the CDR3 is TGTGCCAGCAGCCGTAGCGGGTCTTTAGAGACCCAGTACTTC.

The chain joins TRBV5-4 to TRBJ1-1; D unclear. CDR3 length: 16 residues. Trimming pared 4 bases from V and 0 bases from J, leaving 16 bases between. Looked up from germline, CDR1 is SGHNT and CDR2 is YYREEE (reference sequence). The CDR3 region has the DNA TGTGCCAGCAGCGGAGGGTCAGGACCCATGAACACTGAAGCTTTCTTT. Amino acids: CASSGGSGPMNTEAFF.

This clone was seen only once. V usage is TRBV4-2 and J usage is TRBJ2-1; unclear D gene. The CDR3 extends over 12 amino acids. Germline assignment: CDR1 LGHNA and CDR2 YNFKEQ. The V end lost 3 bases, the J end lost 4 bases, and 4 bases lay between the germline ends. The CDR3 is CASSHSYNEQFF. CDR3 coding DNA: TGTGCCAGCAGCCACTCTTACAATGAGCAGTTCTTC.

V and J are TRBV18 and TRBJ1-1, with 8 bases fitting TRBD1. The CDR3 spans 15 residues. The V and J ends lost 4 bases and 1 base, in that order; junction bases with no gene match: 5. CDR1 KGHSH and CDR2 LQKENI come from the germline V gene. CDR3 in DNA: TGTGCCAGCTCACTAGGTGGACAGGGGAACACTGAAGCTTTCTTT. Its protein is CASSLGGQGNTEAFF.